The clone carrying this TCR beta chain was seen at least ten times. Its antigen is unknown. This record comes from a study of CD8 T cells in ankylosing spondylitis. Points from the study as a whole: Previous work reported some of these motif variants in the synovial fluid and blood of reactive arthritis. Ankylosing spondylitis blood appeared to be characterized by a TCR beta motif of fewer than ten highly homologous variants. In ankylosing spondylitis patients, matched synovial fluid reportedly showed significant enrichment of disease-linked clones.

TCRdb used MiXCR to reprocess the 5' RACE reads, holding one entry per CDR3 protein. This table holds 150,000 or so distinct CDR3 sequences, 11% found once. The CDR3 covers 12 residues. CDR1 is DFQATT and CDR2 is SNEGSKA in the germline V gene (reference sequence). V gave up 3 bases and J gave up 3 bases, with 8 bases separating them. The TCR originated in a male donor with ankylosing spondylitis or in good health (not recorded which). The rearrangement joins TRBV20-1 to TRBJ1-2; unclear D gene. Specimen: blood, either unsorted or a sorted T cell fraction (not recorded which). The CDR3 DNA reads TGCAGTGCTAGGAGGAAGGACTATGGCTACACCTTC. Translation gives CSARRKDYGYTF.